This entry concerns a single TCR beta chain. The record originates from a study of blood T cell repertoires in COVID-19. Study-wide background: Nucleic acid was either cDNA or gDNA, and it came from T cells, B-cell-depleted T cells, or PBMCs.

Per the study methods: Cell counts per sample came from amplifying reference gene primers. Libraries were prepared by immunoSEQ multiplex PCR; TCRdb keeps only in-frame clonotypes and omits some of them. The V and J calls and the clone size are those of that table, but D and trimming were determined from the DNA. The data hold about 260,000 clones, with around 87% observed a single time. The trim removed 7 bases at V and 4 bases at J, leaving 18 bases unmatched. The CDR3 has 16 residues. The V gene's germline CDR1 is GTSNPN and CDR2 SVGIG (reference sequence). The material sequenced was peripheral blood. The V call is TRBV30, the J call TRBJ1-2; 7 positions match TRBD1. This clonotype was obtained from a woman aged 40 to 49 who had recovered from COVID-19. CDR3 sequence: CASRERQGSGLYGYTF. CDR3 DNA: TGTGCCTCCAGAGAAAGACAGGGTTCGGGCCTCTATGGCTACACCTTC.